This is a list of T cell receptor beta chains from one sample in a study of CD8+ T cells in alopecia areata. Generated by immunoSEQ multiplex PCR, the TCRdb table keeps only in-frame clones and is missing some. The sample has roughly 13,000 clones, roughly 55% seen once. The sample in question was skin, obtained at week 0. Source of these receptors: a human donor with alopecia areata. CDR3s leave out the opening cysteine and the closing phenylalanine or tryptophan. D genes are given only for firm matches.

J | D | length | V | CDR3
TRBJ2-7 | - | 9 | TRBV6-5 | ASSWLAEQY
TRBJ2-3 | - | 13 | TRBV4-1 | ASSQLKSSADTQY
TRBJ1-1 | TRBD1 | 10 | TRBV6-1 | ASTNRDSEAF
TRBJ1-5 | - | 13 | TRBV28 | ATWVGGASNQPQH
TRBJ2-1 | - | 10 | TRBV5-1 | ASSLALNEQF
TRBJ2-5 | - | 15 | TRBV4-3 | ASSQDPGRGAGETQY
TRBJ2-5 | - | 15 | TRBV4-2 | ASSQGFRSGGGETQY
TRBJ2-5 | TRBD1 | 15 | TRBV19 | ASSMGAGTESQETQY
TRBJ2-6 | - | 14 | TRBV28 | ASSLPRGHGANVLT
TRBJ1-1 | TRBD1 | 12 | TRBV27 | ASIRTGLGTEAF
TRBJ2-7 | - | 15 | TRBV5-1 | ASSLVFEVLNSYEQY
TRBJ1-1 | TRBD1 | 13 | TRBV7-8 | ASSARGQANTEAF
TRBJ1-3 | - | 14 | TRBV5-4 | ASSLEGGNSGNTIY
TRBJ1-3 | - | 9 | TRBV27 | ASSFGNTIY
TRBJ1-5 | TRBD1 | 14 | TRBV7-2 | ASSLGADRDWAPQH
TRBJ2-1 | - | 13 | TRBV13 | ASSTLVGDLNEQF
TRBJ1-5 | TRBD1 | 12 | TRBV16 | ASTGDRVNQPQH
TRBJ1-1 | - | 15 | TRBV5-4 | ASSSDPTGPMNTEAF
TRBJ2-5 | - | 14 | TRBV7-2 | ASSLGRGDFEGTQY
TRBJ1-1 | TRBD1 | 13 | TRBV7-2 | ASSLAGRGHTEAF
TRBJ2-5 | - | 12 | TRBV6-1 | ASSGSRRPETQY
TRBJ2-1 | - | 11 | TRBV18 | ASSPQSYNEQF
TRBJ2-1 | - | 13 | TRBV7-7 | ASSRARVSYNEQF
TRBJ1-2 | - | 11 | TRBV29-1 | SGLFGQNYGYT
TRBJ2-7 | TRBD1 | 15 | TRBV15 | ATSRDDRDREFYEQY
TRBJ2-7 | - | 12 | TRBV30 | AWSLHWGPYEQY
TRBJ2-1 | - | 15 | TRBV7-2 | ASSLDLRGSSYNEQF
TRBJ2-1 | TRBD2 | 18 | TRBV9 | ASSGTSGGAHQRFYNEQF
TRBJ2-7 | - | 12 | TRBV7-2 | ASSLKGATYEQY
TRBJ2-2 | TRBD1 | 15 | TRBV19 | ASSIDGGTGDTGELF
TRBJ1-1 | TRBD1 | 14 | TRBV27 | ASSLGQGMGNTEAF
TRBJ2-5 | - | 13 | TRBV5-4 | ASSLVGGFRETQY
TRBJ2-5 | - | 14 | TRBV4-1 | ASSQDGRGIQETQY
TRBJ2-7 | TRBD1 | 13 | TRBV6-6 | ASSYPGQGAYEQY
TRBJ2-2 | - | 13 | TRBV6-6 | ASSYRHPNTGELF
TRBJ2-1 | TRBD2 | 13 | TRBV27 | ASTSPSGGHNEQF